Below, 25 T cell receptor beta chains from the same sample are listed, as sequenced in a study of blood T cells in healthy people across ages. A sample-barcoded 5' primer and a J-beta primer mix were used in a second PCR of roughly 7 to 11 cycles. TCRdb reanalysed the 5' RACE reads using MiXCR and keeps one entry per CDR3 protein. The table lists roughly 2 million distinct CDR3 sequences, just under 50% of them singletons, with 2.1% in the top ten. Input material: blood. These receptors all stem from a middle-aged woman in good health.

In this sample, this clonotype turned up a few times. The CDR3 DNA follows: TGTGCCAGCAGTTTGAGGGGGCTAGGGCAGTACTTC. This codes for CASSLRGLGQYF. J is TRBJ2-7 and V is TRBV12-3 or TRBV12-4; 7 nucleotides match TRBD1. V lost 3 bases, J lost 9 bases, and 5 bases stayed unmatched. This CDR3 region has 12 residues.

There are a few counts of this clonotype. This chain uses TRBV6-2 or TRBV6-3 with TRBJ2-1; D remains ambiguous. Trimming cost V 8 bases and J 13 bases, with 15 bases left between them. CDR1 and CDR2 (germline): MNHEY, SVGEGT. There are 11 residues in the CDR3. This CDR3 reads CASPVGLAQFF. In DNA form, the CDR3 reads TGTGCCAGCCCCGTGGGTCTTGCCCAGTTCTTC.

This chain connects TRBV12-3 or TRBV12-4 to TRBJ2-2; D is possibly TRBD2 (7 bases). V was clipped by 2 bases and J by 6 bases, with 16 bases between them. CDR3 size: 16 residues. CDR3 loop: CASSLRVSGGPGELFF. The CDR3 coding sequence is TGTGCCAGCAGTTTAAGGGTGTCGGGGGGCCCCGGGGAGCTGTTTTTT.

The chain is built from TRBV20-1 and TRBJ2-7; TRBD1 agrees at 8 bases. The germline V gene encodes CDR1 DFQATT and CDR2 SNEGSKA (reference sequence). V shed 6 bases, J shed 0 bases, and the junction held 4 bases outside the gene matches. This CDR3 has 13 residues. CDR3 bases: TGCAGTGCCTGGGACAGGAGCTCCTACGAGCAGTACTTC. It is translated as CSAWDRSSYEQYF.

CDR3 coding DNA: TGCGCCAGCAGCCAAGCGGGGGGGCTTCAGTTCTTC. As protein: CASSQAGGLQFF. V and J are TRBV4-3 and TRBJ2-1; 8 bases fit TRBD2. With V trimmed by 1 base and J by 13 bases, 3 bases remained unmatched. The V gene's germline CDR1 is LGHNA and CDR2 YSLEER. This CDR3 comprises 12 residues.

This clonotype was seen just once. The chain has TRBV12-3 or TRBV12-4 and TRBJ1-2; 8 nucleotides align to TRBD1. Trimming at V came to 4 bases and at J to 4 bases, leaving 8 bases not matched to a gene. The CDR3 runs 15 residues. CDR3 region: CASSSQGAGGYGYTF. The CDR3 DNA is TGTGCCAGCAGTTCTCAGGGGGCGGGGGGCTATGGCTACACCTTC.

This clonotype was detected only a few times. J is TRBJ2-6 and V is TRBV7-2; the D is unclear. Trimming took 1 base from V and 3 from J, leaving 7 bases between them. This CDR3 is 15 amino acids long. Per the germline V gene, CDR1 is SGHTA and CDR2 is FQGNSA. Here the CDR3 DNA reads TGTGCCAGCAGCTTAGTCCTGGGTGGGGCCAACGTCCTGACTTTC. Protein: CASSLVLGGANVLTF.

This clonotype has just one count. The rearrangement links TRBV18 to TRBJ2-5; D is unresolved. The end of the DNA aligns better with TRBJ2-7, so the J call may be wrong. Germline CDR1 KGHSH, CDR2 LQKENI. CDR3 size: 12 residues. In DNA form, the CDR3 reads TGTGCCAGCTCACCACCGGTCTTCGAGCAGTACTTC. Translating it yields CASSPPVFEQYF.

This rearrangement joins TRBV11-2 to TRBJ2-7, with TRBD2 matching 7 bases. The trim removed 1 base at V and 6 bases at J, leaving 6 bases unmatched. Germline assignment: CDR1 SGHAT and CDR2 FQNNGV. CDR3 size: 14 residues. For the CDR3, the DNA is TGTGCCAGCAGCTTAGTAGGGACTATCAGCGAGCAGTACTTC. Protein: CASSLVGTISEQYF.

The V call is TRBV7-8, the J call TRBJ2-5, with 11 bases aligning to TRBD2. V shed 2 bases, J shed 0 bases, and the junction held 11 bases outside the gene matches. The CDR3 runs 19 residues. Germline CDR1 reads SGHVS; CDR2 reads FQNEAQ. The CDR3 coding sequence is TGTGCCAGCAGCTTAATCCTAGCGGGGGGCCGGCTTCACCAAGAGACCCAGTACTTC. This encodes CASSLILAGGRLHQETQYF.

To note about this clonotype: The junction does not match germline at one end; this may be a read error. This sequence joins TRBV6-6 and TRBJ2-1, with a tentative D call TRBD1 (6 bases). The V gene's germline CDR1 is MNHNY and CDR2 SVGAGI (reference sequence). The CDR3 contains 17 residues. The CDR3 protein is CASSYFPLGGSYNEQFF. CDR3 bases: TGTGCCAGCAGTTACTTCCCCCTTGGGGGCTCCTACAACGAGCAGTTCTTC.

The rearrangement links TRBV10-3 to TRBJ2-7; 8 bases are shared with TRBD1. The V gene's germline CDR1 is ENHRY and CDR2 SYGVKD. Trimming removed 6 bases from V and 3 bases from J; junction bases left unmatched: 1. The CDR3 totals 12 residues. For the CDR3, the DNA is TGTGCCATCAGCACAGGGGGCTACGAGCAGTACTTC. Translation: CAISTGGYEQYF.

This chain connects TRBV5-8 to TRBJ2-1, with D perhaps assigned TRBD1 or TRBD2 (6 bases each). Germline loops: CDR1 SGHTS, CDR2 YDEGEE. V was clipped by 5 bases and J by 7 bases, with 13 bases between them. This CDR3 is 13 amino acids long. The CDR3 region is CASRNRGGNEQFF. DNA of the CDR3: TGTGCCAGCAGGAACAGAGGGGGGAATGAGCAGTTCTTC.

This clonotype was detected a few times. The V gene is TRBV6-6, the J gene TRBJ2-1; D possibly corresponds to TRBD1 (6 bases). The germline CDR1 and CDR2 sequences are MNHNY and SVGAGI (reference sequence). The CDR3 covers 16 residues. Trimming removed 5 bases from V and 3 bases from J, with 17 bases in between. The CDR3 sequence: CASSPPGTSLYNEQFF. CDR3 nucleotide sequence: TGTGCCAGCAGTCCTCCCGGGACATCCCTCTACAATGAGCAGTTCTTC.

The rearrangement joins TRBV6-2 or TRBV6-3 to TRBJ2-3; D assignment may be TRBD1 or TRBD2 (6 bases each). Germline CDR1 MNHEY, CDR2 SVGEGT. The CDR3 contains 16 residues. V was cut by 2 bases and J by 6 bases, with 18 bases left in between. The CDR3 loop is CASSYTRDTLADTQYF. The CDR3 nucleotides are TGTGCCAGCAGTTACACGCGGGACACTCTGGCGGATACGCAGTATTTT.

CDR3 in amino acids: CASSLVGLAGESETQYF. The CDR3 nucleotides read TGTGCCAGCAGCTTAGTAGGATTAGCGGGGGAATCAGAGACCCAGTACTTC. The J gene is TRBJ2-5, the V gene TRBV7-8; 9 bases fit TRBD2. Trimming cost V 1 base and J 4 bases; bases outside gene matches: 10. Germline lookup yields CDR1 SGHVS and CDR2 FQNEAQ. This CDR3 is 17 amino acids long.

Here the CDR3 DNA reads TGTGCCAGCAGCTTAGTCGAGGGGTCCCCTGGGGCCAACGTCCTGACTTTC. Its protein is CASSLVEGSPGANVLTF. This rearrangement joins TRBV7-9 to TRBJ2-6, with D possibly called TRBD1 or TRBD2 (5 bases each). Trimming pared 1 base from V and 2 bases from J, leaving 12 bases between. Germline loops: CDR1 SEHNR, CDR2 FQNEAQ (reference sequence). The CDR3 covers 17 residues.

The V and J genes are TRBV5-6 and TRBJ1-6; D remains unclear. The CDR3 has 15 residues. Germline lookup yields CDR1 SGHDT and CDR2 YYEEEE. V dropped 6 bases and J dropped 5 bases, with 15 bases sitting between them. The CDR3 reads CASTHGTFHNSPLHF. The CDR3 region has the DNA TGTGCCAGCACCCACGGCACCTTCCATAATTCACCCCTCCACTTT.

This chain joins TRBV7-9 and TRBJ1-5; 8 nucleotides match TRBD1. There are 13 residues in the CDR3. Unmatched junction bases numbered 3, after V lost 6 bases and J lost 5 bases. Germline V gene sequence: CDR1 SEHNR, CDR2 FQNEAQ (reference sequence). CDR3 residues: CASRSTGDQPQHF. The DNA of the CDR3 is TGTGCCAGCAGATCGACAGGGGATCAGCCCCAGCATTTT.

The CDR3 sequence: CASSQDKGGHEQYF. The CDR3, as DNA: TGTGCCAGCAGCCAAGATAAGGGAGGCCACGAGCAGTACTTC. The chain uses TRBV14 and TRBJ2-7; a weak D match, TRBD2 (6 bases). V was cut by 0 bases and J by 5 bases, with 11 bases left in between. This CDR3 is 14 amino acids long. Germline CDR1 reads SGHDN; CDR2 reads FVKESK.

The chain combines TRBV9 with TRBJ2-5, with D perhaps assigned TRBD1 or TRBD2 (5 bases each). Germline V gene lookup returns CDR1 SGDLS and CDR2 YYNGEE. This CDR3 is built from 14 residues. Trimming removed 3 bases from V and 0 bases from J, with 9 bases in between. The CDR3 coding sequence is TGTGCCAGCAGCGAACCGGGGCACCAAGAGACCCAGTACTTC. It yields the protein CASSEPGHQETQYF.

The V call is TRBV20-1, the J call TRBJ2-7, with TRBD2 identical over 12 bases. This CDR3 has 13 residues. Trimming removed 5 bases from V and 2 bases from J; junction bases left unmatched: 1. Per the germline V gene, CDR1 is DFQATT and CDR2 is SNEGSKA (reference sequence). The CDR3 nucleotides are TGCAGTGCTTGGACTAGCGGGGCCTACGAGCAGTACTTC. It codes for CSAWTSGAYEQYF.

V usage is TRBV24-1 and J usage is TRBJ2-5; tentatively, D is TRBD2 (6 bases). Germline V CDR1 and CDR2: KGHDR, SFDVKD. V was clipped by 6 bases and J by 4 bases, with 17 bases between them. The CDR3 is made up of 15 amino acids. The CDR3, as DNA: TGTGCCACCAGTCGAGGCACCGGGACTCTAGAGACCCAGTACTTC. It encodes CATSRGTGTLETQYF.

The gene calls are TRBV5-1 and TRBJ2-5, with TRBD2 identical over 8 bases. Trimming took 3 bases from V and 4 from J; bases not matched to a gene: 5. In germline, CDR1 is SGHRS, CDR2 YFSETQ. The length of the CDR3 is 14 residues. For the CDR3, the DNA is TGCGCCAGCAGCTCGGGACTAGACCCAGAGACCCAGTACTTC. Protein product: CASSSGLDPETQYF.

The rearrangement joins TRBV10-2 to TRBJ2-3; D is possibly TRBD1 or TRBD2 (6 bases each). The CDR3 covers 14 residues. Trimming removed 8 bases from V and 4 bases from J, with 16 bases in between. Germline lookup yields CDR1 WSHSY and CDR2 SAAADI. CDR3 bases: TGCGCCAGCCGGAGGGGGTTGAGCGCAGATACGCAGTATTTT. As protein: CASRRGLSADTQYF.